Shown below are 6 T cell receptor beta chains from a single sample sequenced in a study of cytomegalovirus exposure and HLA in healthy donors. TCRdb's table, derived via immunoSEQ multiplex PCR, lists solely in-frame clones and lacks some. The sample has 90,000 to 100,000 clones; roughly 92% are singletons. Sample: PBMCs. These receptors all stem from a woman in her 30s in good health and CMV-seropositive.

The chain combines TRBV27 with TRBJ2-1; 8 nucleotides line up with TRBD2. The ends lost 3 bases at V and 6 bases at J; junction bases unmatched: 10. Per the germline V gene, CDR1 is MNHEY and CDR2 is SMNVEV (reference sequence). There are 16 residues in the CDR3. The CDR3, as DNA: TGTGCCAGCAGTTTTGTTGGTGTTAGCGGGATCAATGAGCAGTTCTTC. This sequence encodes CASSFVGVSGINEQFF.

V gene TRBV5-1 combines with J gene TRBJ2-7, with 7 bases aligning to TRBD2. The germline V gene has CDR1 SGHRS and CDR2 YFSETQ. The CDR3 runs to 14 residues. J gave up 5 bases and V 2 bases, and 7 bases lay outside the gene matches. The CDR3 DNA reads as TGCGCCAGCAGCTTCGGCGGGAGATTCGACGAGCAGTACTTC. Protein product: CASSFGGRFDEQYF.

The rearrangement links TRBV30 to TRBJ1-1; 7 nucleotides match TRBD1. The ends lost 0 bases at V and 0 bases at J; junction bases unmatched: 1. Germline CDR1 reads GTSNPN; CDR2 reads SVGIG (reference sequence). The CDR3 totals 14 residues. The DNA of the CDR3 is TGTGCCTGGAGTGTCAGGGGGTTGAACACTGAAGCTTTCTTT. As protein: CAWSVRGLNTEAFF. Variable domain in full (rest from reference TRBV30 and TRBJ1-1): SQTIHQWPATLVQPVGSPLSLECTVEGTSNPNLYWYRQAAGRGLQLLFYSVGIGQISSEVPQNLSASRPQDRQFILSSKKLLLSDSGFYLCAWSVRGLNTEAFFGQGTRLTVV.

The CDR3 is CASSSSHGSETQYF. In DNA form, the CDR3 reads TGTGCCAGCAGCTCTAGTCATGGTAGCGAGACCCAGTACTTC. V gene TRBV7-3 combines with J gene TRBJ2-5; D remains unclear. This CDR3 is 14 amino acids long. Germline assignment: CDR1 SGHTA and CDR2 FQGTGA. V lost 4 bases to trimming and J lost 5 bases, with 14 bases between them.

This chain uses TRBV27 with TRBJ2-1; 15 nucleotides match TRBD2. The CDR3 runs 22 residues. Germline V CDR1 and CDR2: MNHEY, SMNVEV (reference sequence). The trim removed 3 bases at V and 2 bases at J, leaving 17 bases unmatched. The DNA for the CDR3 is TGTGCCAGCAGTTTCTTGGGACTAGCGGGAGGCCCCCGAAGGACGACCTACAATGAGCAGTTCTTC. Translation: CASSFLGLAGGPRRTTYNEQFF.

The chain carries TRBV6-5 and TRBJ1-2, with D unclear. The CDR3 is made up of 11 amino acids. Germline assignment: CDR1 MNHEY and CDR2 SVGAGI. V was shortened by 6 bases and J by 5 bases, with 7 bases between the two germline ends. CDR3 DNA sequence: TGTGCCAGCAGCCCGGGGTATGGCTACACCTTC. Translating it yields CASSPGYGYTF.